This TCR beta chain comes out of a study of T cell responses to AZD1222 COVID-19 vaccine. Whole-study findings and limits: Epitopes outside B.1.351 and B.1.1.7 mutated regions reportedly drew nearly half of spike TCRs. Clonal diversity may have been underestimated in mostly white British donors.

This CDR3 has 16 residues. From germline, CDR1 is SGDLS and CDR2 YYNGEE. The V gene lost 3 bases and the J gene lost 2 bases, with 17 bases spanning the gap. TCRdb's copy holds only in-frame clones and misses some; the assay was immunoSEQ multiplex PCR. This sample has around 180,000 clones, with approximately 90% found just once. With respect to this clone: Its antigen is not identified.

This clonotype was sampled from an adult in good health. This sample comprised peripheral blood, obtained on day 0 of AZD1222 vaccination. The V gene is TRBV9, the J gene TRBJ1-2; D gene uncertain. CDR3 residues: CASSGGKRVPNYGYTF. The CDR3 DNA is TGTGCCAGCAGCGGAGGGAAGAGGGTTCCCAACTATGGCTACACCTTC.